Listed below are T cell receptor beta chains from one sample, sequenced in a study of T cell responses to AZD1222 COVID-19 vaccine. Generated by immunoSEQ multiplex PCR, the TCRdb table keeps only in-frame clones and is missing some. The sample shows 100,000 to 150,000 clones, around nine tenths of them seen only once. The source was peripheral blood, collected on day 0 of AZD1222 vaccination. The origin of the receptors is an adult in good health. Both conserved end residues are part of each CDR3. The D gene is left open where the match is weak. Some rows have no size entry. The others give once, few or many, or a class for an expanded clone.

V: TRBV27
size: .
J: TRBJ2-7
D: TRBD2
CDR3: CASRTSMPYEQYF
DNA: TGTGCCAGCAGGACTAGCATGCCCTACGAGCAGTACTTC

V: TRBV18
size: once
J: TRBJ2-6
D: .
CDR3: CASSLGQPSSGANVLTF
DNA: TGTGCCAGCTCACTGGGACAACCAAGCTCTGGGGCCAACGTCCTGACTTTC

V: TRBV30
size: .
J: TRBJ2-7
D: .
CDR3: CAWMEGYEQYF
DNA: TGTGCCTGGATGGAGGGATACGAGCAGTACTTC

V: TRBV6-1
size: .
J: TRBJ1-1
D: .
CDR3: CASSDLHWKNTEAFF
DNA: TGTGCCAGCAGTGATCTTCATTGGAAGAACACTGAAGCTTTCTTT

V: TRBV6-5
size: .
J: TRBJ1-5
D: .
CDR3: CASKGRTVSNQPQHF
DNA: TGTGCCAGCAAGGGTCGGACAGTCTCCAATCAGCCCCAGCATTTT

V: TRBV6-2/TRBV6-3
size: .
J: TRBJ1-5
D: .
CDR3: CASSHRDPRNQPQHF
DNA: TGTGCCAGCAGTCACAGGGATCCGCGCAATCAGCCCCAGCATTTT

V: TRBV11-3
size: .
J: TRBJ2-7
D: .
CDR3: CASSLSGYEQYF
DNA: TGTGCCAGCAGCTTGTCGGGGTACGAGCAGTACTTC

V: TRBV5-1
size: .
J: TRBJ1-1
D: .
CDR3: CASSLSGYDTEAFF
DNA: TGCGCCAGCAGCTTATCGGGGTATGACACTGAAGCTTTCTTT

V: TRBV11-3
size: .
J: TRBJ1-1
D: .
CDR3: CASSSAWRGTEAFF
DNA: TGTGCCAGCAGCTCAGCGTGGCGGGGGACTGAAGCTTTCTTT

V: TRBV27
size: .
J: TRBJ1-1
D: .
CDR3: CASSVLRGTEAFF
DNA: TGTGCCAGCAGTGTCCTAAGGGGCACTGAAGCTTTCTTT

V: TRBV5-6
size: .
J: TRBJ1-2
D: .
CDR3: CASRGPINLYGYTF
DNA: TGTGCCAGCAGAGGCCCGATCAACCTCTATGGCTACACCTTC

V: TRBV28
size: .
J: TRBJ1-3
D: .
CDR3: CASGGQTGWGNTIYF
DNA: TGTGCCAGCGGGGGCCAGACAGGCTGGGGAAACACCATATATTTT

V: TRBV3-1/TRBV3-2
size: few
J: TRBJ1-6
D: .
CDR3: CASSQDGVGSPLHF
DNA: TGTGCCAGCAGCCAAGATGGGGTCGGTTCACCCCTCCACTTT

V: TRBV27
size: .
J: TRBJ1-4
D: .
CDR3: CASSSADDFNEKLFF
DNA: TGTGCCAGCAGTTCCGCAGACGACTTTAATGAAAAACTGTTTTTT

V: TRBV6-2/TRBV6-3
size: .
J: TRBJ2-5
D: .
CDR3: CASSSSGGTQYF
DNA: TGTGCCAGCAGTTCCTCGGGTGGGACCCAGTACTTC

V: TRBV4-1
size: .
J: TRBJ2-7
D: .
CDR3: CASSQEPYSYEQYF
DNA: TGCGCCAGCAGCCAGGAACCGTATTCCTACGAGCAGTACTTC

V: TRBV7-9
size: .
J: TRBJ1-3
D: TRBD1
CDR3: CASTRAGGSGNTIYF
DNA: TGTGCCAGCACTAGGGCAGGGGGCTCTGGAAACACCATATATTTT

V: TRBV7-9
size: .
J: TRBJ2-1
D: TRBD1
CDR3: CASTGGGYNEQFF
DNA: TGTGCCAGCACAGGGGGCGGATACAATGAGCAGTTCTTC

V: TRBV3-1/TRBV3-2
size: .
J: TRBJ2-7
D: TRBD1
CDR3: CASSQGSTGGSEQYF
DNA: TGTGCCAGCAGCCAGGGATCGACAGGGGGCTCCGAGCAGTACTTC

V: TRBV28
size: .
J: TRBJ1-1
D: .
CDR3: CASSLRRRNTEAFF
DNA: TGTGCCAGCAGTTTACGGCGGAGGAACACTGAAGCTTTCTTT

V: TRBV5-4
size: .
J: TRBJ2-2
D: .
CDR3: CASSPTRSGELFF
DNA: TGTGCCAGCAGCCCCACACGGTCCGGGGAGCTGTTTTTT

V: TRBV20-1
size: .
J: TRBJ1-1
D: .
CDR3: CSAPGETEAFF
DNA: TGCAGTGCTCCAGGGGAGACTGAAGCTTTCTTT

V: TRBV7-2
size: .
J: TRBJ1-1
D: .
CDR3: CASSLMKAEEAFF
DNA: TGTGCCAGCAGCTTAATGAAGGCAGAAGAAGCTTTCTTT

V: TRBV19
size: .
J: TRBJ2-7
D: .
CDR3: CASSIRLGSYEQYF
DNA: TGTGCCAGTAGTATAAGGCTCGGATCTTACGAGCAGTACTTC

V: TRBV25-1
size: .
J: TRBJ2-1
D: .
CDR3: CASSAGLRAYNEQFF
DNA: TGTGCCAGCAGTGCGGGACTCCGGGCCTACAATGAGCAGTTCTTC

V: TRBV3-1/TRBV3-2
size: .
J: TRBJ1-5
D: .
CDR3: CASSPMTHQPQHF
DNA: TGTGCCAGCAGCCCCATGACACATCAGCCCCAGCATTTT

V: TRBV7-6
size: .
J: TRBJ1-3
D: .
CDR3: CASSSDAGNTIYF
DNA: TGTGCCAGCAGCTCCGATGCTGGAAACACCATATATTTT

V: TRBV5-6
size: .
J: TRBJ2-1
D: .
CDR3: CASSLRGEQFF
DNA: TGTGCCAGCAGCTTGAGGGGGGAGCAGTTCTTC

V: TRBV28
size: .
J: TRBJ2-5
D: TRBD2
CDR3: CASSTPLAGGETQYF
DNA: TGTGCCAGCAGTACCCCCCTGGCGGGAGGGGAGACCCAGTACTTC

V: TRBV4-1
size: .
J: TRBJ1-1
D: .
CDR3: CASSQSRELKTEAFF
DNA: TGCGCCAGCAGCCAGAGTAGAGAATTGAAAACTGAAGCTTTCTTT

V: TRBV19
size: once
J: TRBJ1-5
D: .
CDR3: CASSIAGGGIWTASNQPQHF
DNA: TGTGCCAGTAGTATAGCCGGGGGGGGAATATGGACAGCTTCCAATCAGCCCCAGCATTTT

V: TRBV9
size: .
J: TRBJ2-1
D: .
CDR3: CASSAQGYSYNEQFF
DNA: TGTGCCAGCAGCGCTCAGGGATACTCCTACAATGAGCAGTTCTTC

V: TRBV27
size: .
J: TRBJ2-3
D: .
CDR3: CASSYARSGTDTQYF
DNA: TGTGCCAGCAGTTATGCCCGGAGCGGGACAGATACGCAGTATTTT

V: TRBV27
size: .
J: TRBJ1-2
D: TRBD1
CDR3: CASSLYSSTGGTYGYTF
DNA: TGTGCCAGCAGTTTATACTCCTCGACAGGGGGCACTTATGGCTACACCTTC

V: TRBV5-8
size: .
J: TRBJ1-4
D: .
CDR3: CASSFAGPDEKLFF
DNA: TGTGCCAGCAGCTTTGCAGGGCCTGATGAAAAACTGTTTTTT

V: TRBV4-1
size: .
J: TRBJ2-7
D: TRBD2
CDR3: CASSQTGTSGLSYEQYF
DNA: TGCGCCAGCAGCCAAACCGGGACTAGCGGTCTCTCCTACGAGCAGTACTTC

V: TRBV5-1
size: .
J: TRBJ2-5
D: .
CDR3: CASSLTGAGETQYF
DNA: TGCGCCAGCAGCTTAACGGGGGCGGGAGAGACCCAGTACTTC

V: TRBV2
size: .
J: TRBJ2-7
D: .
CDR3: CASSSDKVGEQYF
DNA: TGTGCCAGCAGCAGTGATAAAGTGGGGGAGCAGTACTTC

V: TRBV27
size: .
J: TRBJ2-7
D: .
CDR3: CASSPGLRAYEQYF
DNA: TGTGCCAGCAGCCCGGGCCTCCGAGCCTACGAGCAGTACTTC

V: TRBV28
size: .
J: TRBJ2-1
D: TRBD2
CDR3: CASRPAGGPENEQFF
DNA: TGTGCCAGCCGTCCAGCGGGAGGGCCGGAGAATGAGCAGTTCTTC

V: TRBV15
size: .
J: TRBJ2-7
D: TRBD2
CDR3: CATSRDQAGGIYEQYF
DNA: TGTGCCACCAGCAGAGACCAGGCGGGAGGGATCTACGAGCAGTACTTC